This entry is about one TCR beta chain. The clone's antigen remains unknown. Per-nucleotide qualities are absent, and no much larger clonotype sits a single base away. The data belong to a study of spatial heterogeneity in lung cancer (dated 2019 in TCRdb). Regarding the study in general: Donors were under 95 patients with early-stage, untreated non-small cell lung cancer from the lung TRACERx cohort. Follow-up PBMC samples were sequenced whenever available, with a median time to follow-up of roughly 22 months after resection. Beta-chain transcripts were consistently detected in greater numbers than alpha-chain transcripts, which likely reflects a higher abundance of beta-chain transcripts. In the raw uncorrected reads, each unique combination of TCR and UMI appeared more than ten times on average. In non-small cell lung cancer, the study quantitatively compared TCR alpha and beta repertoires across several tumor regions, matched nontumor lung, and blood. Nonsynonymous mutation counts, determined by whole-exome sequencing of tumor tissue, were related to TCR repertoire features. Both alpha and beta chains were TCR-sequenced in roughly 200 tumor regions, about 64 matched nontumor lung samples and over 55 PBMC samples obtained at surgery. Here is what the overall study found, with its caveats: Ubiquitous expanded tumor TCRs showed up in blood more often at tumor resection than at routine follow-up. Only 14 patients were included in the comparisons of baseline and follow-up blood repertoires. Additional single-cell paired TCR alpha and beta sequencing was considered necessary to confirm, at a functional level, the hypothesis that regional TCRs recognize regional mutations.

The sample's time point label, decoded: blood at routine non-recurrence follow-up after resection. Without any cell sorting, TCR sequencing was performed on whole RNA extracted either from tumor and nontumor lung tissue or from cryopreserved PBMC samples. A patient was chosen for TCR sequencing only when enough RNA was available from at least two tumor regions. The CDR3 goes from the cysteine to the phenylalanine over 12 residues. CDR3 DNA is the only sequence kept; it has 36 bases, read in frame from the first base. The germline V gene yields SGHRS for CDR1 and YFSETQ for CDR2. Trimming removed 8 bases from V and 3 bases from J; the gene matches leave 5 bases unexplained. Libraries came from 5' RACE. Sequenced on a NextSeq 500. In the TCR library protocol, a unique molecular identifier was attached to each TCR cDNA molecule so that PCR and sequencing errors could be corrected. Per the authors' processing: TCR identification, UMI-based error correction and CDR3 extraction were all carried out with Decombinator tools. Expanded TCRs were defined as those above a frequency of 2 per 1,000, corresponding to the top 1% of the tumor frequency distribution. Renyi diversity was calculated using the R vegan package after each repertoire was subsampled 100 times to 5,000 TCRs. CDR3 similarity networks were built from amino acid triplet string-kernel similarity, connecting CDR3s with pairwise similarity above 0.82. TCRdb reprocessing: public reads trimmed at Q25 with fastp, clones called with MiXCR, in-frame beta chains kept. Each entry merges the rows of one CDR3 protein and shows their most common DNA and genes. These V and J calls are TCRdb output, not the study's own analysis. Here the sample has roughly 120,000 distinct CDR3 sequences; less than 15% occur a single time. Together, the top ten hold about 15% of the sample.

Source: PBMCs, taken at follow-up. The sequence derives from a male donor with early-stage non-small cell lung cancer. The sequence is built from TRBV5-1 and TRBJ2-7; a stretch of 7 junction bases matches TRBD1. The CDR3 sequence is CARADRFYEQYF. The DNA is as follows: TGCGCCAGGGCGGACAGGTTCTACGAGCAGTACTTC.